Listed below are T cell receptor beta chains from one sample, sequenced in a study of blood T cell repertoires in COVID-19. Repertoires were generated with immunoSEQ multiplex PCR, while TCRdb's copy carries only in-frame clones and drops some. This sample yields fewer than 250,000 clones, of which roughly 80% are seen a single time; roughly 6.7% belongs to the top ten. The sample was peripheral blood. These TCRs come from a man between 60 and 75 years old with acute or convalescent COVID-19. CDR3s include the opening cysteine and the closing phenylalanine or tryptophan. D genes are given only for firm matches. Rows may omit the clone size; those that give it use once, few, many or a size class.

D gene	V gene	clone size	J gene	CDR3 DNA	CDR3 protein
TRBD2	TRBV2	few	TRBJ2-3	TGTGCCAGCGGCCTAGCGGGACTCACAGATACGCAGTATTTT	CASGLAGLTDTQYF
TRBD2	TRBV4-3	NA	TRBJ2-1	TGCGCCAGCAGCCAACGACTAGCGGGGGGCAGCTCCTACAATGAGCAGTTCTTC	CASSQRLAGGSSYNEQFF
NA	TRBV6-5	NA	TRBJ2-1	TGTGCCAGCAGTTGGGGGGGGCTAGTACTTCACAATGAGCAGTTCTTC	CASSWGGLVLHNEQFF
NA	TRBV7-9	NA	TRBJ1-2	TGTGCCAGCAGCCTACAGACCGATAACTATGGCTACACCTTC	CASSLQTDNYGYTF
TRBD1	TRBV2	once	TRBJ1-2	TGTGCCAGCAGTGGCCAGGGGGCGATCTATGGCTACACCTTC	CASSGQGAIYGYTF
NA	TRBV18	few	TRBJ1-4	TGTGCCAGCTCACCCGCAGGTTCAACTAATGAAAAACTGTTTTTT	CASSPAGSTNEKLFF
TRBD2	TRBV5-4	NA	TRBJ2-3	TGTGCCAGCAGCTTGGGAAGCGGGGGGGCCCGGACAGATACGCAGTATTTT	CASSLGSGGARTDTQYF
TRBD2	TRBV3-1/TRBV3-2	NA	TRBJ2-1	TGTGCCAGCACCTCGGGCACCGGGACTAGCGGGAGCGATGAGCAGTTCTTC	CASTSGTGTSGSDEQFF
NA	TRBV6-5	NA	TRBJ1-3	TGTGCCAGCAGGCCCGGGGGGAACACCATATATTTT	CASRPGGNTIYF
NA	TRBV7-9	few	TRBJ2-7	TGTGCCAGCAGCTTACAAGGGGACTCCTACGAGCAGTACTTC	CASSLQGDSYEQYF
NA	TRBV10-3	NA	TRBJ1-5	TGTGCCATCAGTGAGGGGGGCCCCAGGGTTTATAGCAATCAGCCCCAGCATTTT	CAISEGGPRVYSNQPQHF
TRBD1	TRBV7-6	NA	TRBJ2-1	TGTGCCAGCAGCTTAGCGGGACAGGGGGGAGGCAATGAGCAGTTCTTC	CASSLAGQGGGNEQFF
TRBD1	TRBV14	NA	TRBJ1-5	TGTGCCAGCAGCCAAGATAAGGGACAGGGTAGCAATCAGCCCCAGCATTTT	CASSQDKGQGSNQPQHF
NA	TRBV18	NA	TRBJ1-5	TGTGCCAGCTCACCAATTAGCAGTAATCAGCCCCAGCATTTT	CASSPISSNQPQHF
TRBD2	TRBV30	NA	TRBJ2-2	TGTGCCTGGAGTACTAAAAACCGGGGACTAGCGAACACCGGGGAGCTGTTTTTT	CAWSTKNRGLANTGELFF
NA	TRBV9	few	TRBJ2-1	TGTGCCAGCAGCGTAGGCGGGCGTAGCGGCAATGAGCAGTTCTTC	CASSVGGRSGNEQFF
TRBD1	TRBV9	few	TRBJ1-5	TGTGCCAGCAGCGTCGGGACAGGCTCGGGGCAGCCCCAGCATTTT	CASSVGTGSGQPQHF
TRBD2	TRBV6-5	NA	TRBJ2-1	TGTGCCAGCAGTTACGAGGCTAGCGGGGGAACTGAGCAGTTCTTC	CASSYEASGGTEQFF
NA	TRBV6-7	NA	TRBJ1-5	TGTGCCAGCAGTTACCTCCCGGTATTCCCGAGCAATCAGCCCCAGCATTTT	CASSYLPVFPSNQPQHF
NA	TRBV7-2	NA	TRBJ2-7	TGTGCCAGCAGCTTAGGTTTTACCTACGAGCAGTACTTC	CASSLGFTYEQYF
TRBD1	TRBV2	few	TRBJ2-7	TGTGCCAGCAGTGAACCGAATAGGACAGGCCAGTCCTACGAGCAGTACTTC	CASSEPNRTGQSYEQYF
NA	TRBV3-1/TRBV3-2	NA	TRBJ1-1	TGTGCCAGCAGCCAAGGGGGCAACCTGAACACTGAAGCTTTCTTT	CASSQGGNLNTEAFF
NA	TRBV2	NA	TRBJ2-5	TGTGCCAGCAGTGAGACTAAGGCCTTCCTCCAAGAGACCCAGTACTTC	CASSETKAFLQETQYF
NA	TRBV14	few	TRBJ1-4	TGTGCCAGCAGCCCCTCGCGGTTAACTAATGAAAAACTGTTTTTT	CASSPSRLTNEKLFF
TRBD1	TRBV5-6	many	TRBJ2-1	TGTGCCACTACAGGGGGACCCAACAATGAGCAGTTCTTC	CATTGGPNNEQFF
NA	TRBV3-1/TRBV3-2	NA	TRBJ1-5	TGTGCCAGCAGCCTCATACAGTTTCCAGCCAATCAGCCCCAGCATTTT	CASSLIQFPANQPQHF
NA	TRBV30	once	TRBJ1-1	TGTGCCTGGAGTACAGGGTTGGACACTGAAGCTTTCTTT	CAWSTGLDTEAFF
NA	TRBV7-9	NA	TRBJ1-2	TGTGCCAGCAGCTTAGCGACATATGGCTACACCTTC	CASSLATYGYTF
NA	TRBV24-1	NA	TRBJ1-2	TGTGCCACCAGTGACACTAACTATGGCTACACCTTC	CATSDTNYGYTF
TRBD1	TRBV24-1	few	TRBJ2-5	TGTGCCACCAGTGATAACGGACAGGGGGCAGGAGAGACCCAGTACTTC	CATSDNGQGAGETQYF